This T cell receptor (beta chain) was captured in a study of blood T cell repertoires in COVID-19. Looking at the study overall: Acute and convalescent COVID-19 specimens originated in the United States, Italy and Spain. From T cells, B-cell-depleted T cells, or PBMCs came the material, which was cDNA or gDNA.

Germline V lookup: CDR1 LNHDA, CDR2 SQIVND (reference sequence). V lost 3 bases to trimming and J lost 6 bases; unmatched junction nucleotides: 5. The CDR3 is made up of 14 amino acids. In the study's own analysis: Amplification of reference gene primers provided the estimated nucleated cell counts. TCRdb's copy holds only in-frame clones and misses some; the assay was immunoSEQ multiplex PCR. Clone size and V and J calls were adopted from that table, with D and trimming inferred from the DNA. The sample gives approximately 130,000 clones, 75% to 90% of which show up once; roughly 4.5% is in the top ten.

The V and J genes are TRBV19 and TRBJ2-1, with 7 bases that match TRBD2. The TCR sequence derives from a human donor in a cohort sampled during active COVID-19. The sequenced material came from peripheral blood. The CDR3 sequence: CASSISGKVNEQFF. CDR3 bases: TGTGCCAGTAGTATCAGCGGGAAGGTCAATGAGCAGTTCTTC.